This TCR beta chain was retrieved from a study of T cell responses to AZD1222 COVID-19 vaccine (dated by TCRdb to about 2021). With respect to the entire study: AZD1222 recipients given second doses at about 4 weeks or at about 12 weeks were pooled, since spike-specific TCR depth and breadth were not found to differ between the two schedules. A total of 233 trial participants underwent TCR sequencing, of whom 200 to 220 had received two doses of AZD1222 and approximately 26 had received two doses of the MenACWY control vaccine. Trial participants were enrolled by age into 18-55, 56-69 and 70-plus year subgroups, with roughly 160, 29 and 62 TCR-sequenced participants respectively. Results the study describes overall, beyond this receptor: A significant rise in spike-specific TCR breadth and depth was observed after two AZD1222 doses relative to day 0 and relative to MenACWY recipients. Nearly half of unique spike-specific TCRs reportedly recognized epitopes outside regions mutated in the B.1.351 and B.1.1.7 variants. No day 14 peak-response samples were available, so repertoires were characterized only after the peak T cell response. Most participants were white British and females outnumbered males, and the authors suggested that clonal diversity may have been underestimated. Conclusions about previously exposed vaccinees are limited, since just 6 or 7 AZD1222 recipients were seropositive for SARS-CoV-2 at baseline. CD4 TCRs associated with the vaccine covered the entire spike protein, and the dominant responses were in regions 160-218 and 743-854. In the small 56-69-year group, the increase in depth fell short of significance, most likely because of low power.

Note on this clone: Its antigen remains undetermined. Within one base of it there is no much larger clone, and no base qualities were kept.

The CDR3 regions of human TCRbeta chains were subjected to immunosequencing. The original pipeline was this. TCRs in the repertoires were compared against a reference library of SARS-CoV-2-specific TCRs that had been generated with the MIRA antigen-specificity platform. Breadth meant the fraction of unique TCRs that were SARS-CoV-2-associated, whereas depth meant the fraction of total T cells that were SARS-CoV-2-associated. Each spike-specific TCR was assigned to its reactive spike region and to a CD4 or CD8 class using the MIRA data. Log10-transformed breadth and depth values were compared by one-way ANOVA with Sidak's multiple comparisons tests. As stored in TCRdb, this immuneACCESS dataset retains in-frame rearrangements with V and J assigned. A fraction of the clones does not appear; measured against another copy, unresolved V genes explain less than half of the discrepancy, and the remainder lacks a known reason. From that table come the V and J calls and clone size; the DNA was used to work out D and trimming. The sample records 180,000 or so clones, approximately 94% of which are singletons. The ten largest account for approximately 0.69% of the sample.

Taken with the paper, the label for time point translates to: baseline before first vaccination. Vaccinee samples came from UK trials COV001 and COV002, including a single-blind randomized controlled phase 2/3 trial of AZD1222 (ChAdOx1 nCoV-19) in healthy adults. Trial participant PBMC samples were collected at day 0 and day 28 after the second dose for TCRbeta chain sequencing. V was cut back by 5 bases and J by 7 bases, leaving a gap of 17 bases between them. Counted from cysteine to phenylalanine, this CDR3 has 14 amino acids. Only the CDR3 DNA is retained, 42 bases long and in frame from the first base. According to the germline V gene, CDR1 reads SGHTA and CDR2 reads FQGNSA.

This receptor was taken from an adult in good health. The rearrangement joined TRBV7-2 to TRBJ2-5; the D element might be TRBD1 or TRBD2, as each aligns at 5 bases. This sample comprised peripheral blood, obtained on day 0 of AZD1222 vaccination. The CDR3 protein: CASSTDNSGGTQYF. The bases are TGTGCCAGCAGCACCGATAATTCTGGGGGGACCCAGTACTTC.